This T cell receptor beta chain stems from a study of blood T cell repertoires in COVID-19. About the research overall: Nucleic acid was either cDNA or gDNA, and it came from T cells, B-cell-depleted T cells, or PBMCs.

Trimming cost V 1 base and J 12 bases; bases outside gene matches: 3. There are 11 residues in the CDR3. The V gene's germline CDR1 is SEHNR and CDR2 FQNEAQ (reference sequence). Methods used by the authors: The authors estimated nucleated cell counts from reference gene primer amplification. Sequencing was performed with immunoSEQ multiplex PCR; in TCRdb, only in-frame clones are kept and a portion is missing. From that table come the V and J calls and clone size; the DNA was used to work out D and trimming. The sample consists of more than 60,000 clones, about 80% of them appearing once. This chain joins TRBV7-9 and TRBJ2-7; 7 bases are a match to TRBD1. The sequencing input was peripheral blood. The sequence was collected from an elderly woman with acute or convalescent COVID-19. CDR3 nucleotide sequence: TGTGCCAGCAGCTTAGGACAGGGATTGTACTTC. It encodes CASSLGQGLYF.